A single sample gave rise to the 24 T cell receptor beta chains below, sequenced in a study of CD8+ T cells in alopecia areata. After pooling, cutaneous lymph node cells were sorted with CD4, CD8alpha, NKG2D, NKG2ACE and other markers. Sequencing relied on a cDNA template that was reverse transcribed from extracted RNA. TCRdb's copy holds only in-frame clones and misses some; the assay was immunoSEQ multiplex PCR. In total the sample includes 200,000 to 300,000 clones, none of them seen once. The sequenced sample was CD4+ T cells sorted from a lymph node. All receptors derive from a C3H/HeJ mouse with alopecia areata. This strain has MHC haplotype H2-k.

A note on this clone: Genes and germline come from the mouse. The read ends 4 residues before the CDR3 terminus; that terminus is restored from the germline J gene. The V and J genes are TRBV5 and TRBJ2-7, with D possibly being TRBD1 (6 bases). The CDR3 runs 16 residues. The V and J ends lost 0 bases and 3 bases respectively, with 15 bases between them. Germline values: CDR1 LGHNA, CDR2 YNLKQL (reference sequence). The CDR3 spells CASSQEGGDTLYEQYF. CDR3 DNA (partial): TGTGCCAGCAGCCAAGAAGGCGGGGACACCCTCTAT.

On this clone: Genes here carry mouse names. The read comes to an end 4 residues before the CDR3 does, leaving the germline J gene to fill in the end. This sequence joins TRBV5 and TRBJ2-3; D gene unclear. Between the trimmed V and J ends, which lost 0 bases and 2 bases, there was a span of 6 bases. The germline V gene encodes CDR1 LGHNA and CDR2 YNLKQL (reference sequence). This CDR3 comprises 14 residues. The CDR3 loop is CASSQDDNAETLYF. The CDR3 bases that were read are TGTGCCAGCAGCCAAGACGACAATGCAGAA.

This clone has only a few counts. Gene names refer to mouse genes. The read terminates 4 residues before the CDR3 end, so the remaining end is supplied by the germline J gene. The chain links TRBV13-3 to TRBJ2-2; 8 bases align to TRBD1. CDR1 NNHDY and CDR2 SYVADS come from the germline V gene. There are 14 residues in the CDR3. Losses at the gene ends were 5 bases for V and 2 bases for J; bases not matched to a gene: 2. CDR3 bases read: TGTGCCAGCAGGTGGACAGGGAACACCGGG. Translating it yields CASRWTGNTG. The CDR3 in its entirety is CASRWTGNTGQLYF.

This clone was counted a few times. Here the gene names and germline are mouse. The DNA ends 4 residues before the CDR3 does, and the rest of the CDR3 is filled in from the germline J gene. The chain employs TRBV19 and TRBJ2-3, with D possibly matching TRBD1 (5 bases). Germline loops: CDR1 FNHDT, CDR2 SITEND (reference sequence). The CDR3 is 12 amino acids. The covered CDR3 bases are TGTGCCAGCAGTATGAGGGGAGAA. Residues: CASSMRGE. The full CDR3 reads CASSMRGETLYF.

This clone turned up a few times. Germline and genes here are mouse. The read gets to within 4 residues of the CDR3 end, and the germline J gene fills in the rest. The same CDR3 also results from other DNA sequences found in this sample. The chain combines TRBV1 with TRBJ2-3; D gene unclear. Germline lookup yields CDR1 NSQYPW and CDR2 LRSPGD (reference sequence). This CDR3 is 13 amino acids long. Trimming cost V 2 bases and J 3 bases, with 6 bases left between them. CDR3 residues: CTCSARLAETLYF. CDR3 DNA, as far as it was read: TGCACCTGCAGTGCACGACTCGCAGAA.

Only a few counts were recorded for this clone. The genes are named according to mouse. The read gets to within 4 residues of the CDR3 end, and the germline J gene fills in the rest. The chain joins TRBV13-3 to TRBJ2-7, with 10 bases aligning to TRBD2. The CDR3 is made up of 14 amino acids. Germline V gene sequence: CDR1 NNHDY, CDR2 SYVADS. The junction had 1 base not matched to a gene; V was cut back by 1 base and J by 3 bases. This chain's CDR3 is CASSDLGGLYEQYF. CDR3 DNA (partial): TGTGCCAGCAGTGATCTGGGGGGGCTCTAT.

This clone was observed a handful of times. Each gene name is a mouse one. The read stops 4 residues short of the end of the CDR3; the missing end is completed from the germline J gene. The genes are TRBV13-2 and TRBJ2-3, with D possibly matching TRBD1 (5 bases). The CDR3 is 15 amino acids. Germline V gene lookup returns CDR1 NNHNN and CDR2 SYGAGS (reference sequence). The ends were cut back, 2 bases at V and 0 bases at J, with 10 bases in the middle. The covered CDR3 bases are TGTGCCAGCGGTGAACGACAGATTAGTGCAGAA. Protein: CASGERQISAE. The full-length CDR3 reads as CASGERQISAETLYF.

Remarks on this clone: Genes and germline come from the mouse. The CDR3 end is not reached by the read, which stops 4 residues before it; the germline J gene fills it in. The chain carries TRBV13-2 and TRBJ2-2, with D perhaps TRBD2 (6 bases). V lost 4 bases and J 4 bases, leaving 14 bases between the germline ends. This CDR3 is 15 amino acids long. Germline values: CDR1 NNHNN, CDR2 SYGAGS (reference sequence). CDR3 bases read: TGTGCCAGCGGTCATCGGGGGGTGGGCACCGGG. It yields the protein CASGHRGVGTG. The entire CDR3 reads CASGHRGVGTGQLYF.

Comment on this clone: Gene labels here are mouse ones. Coverage ceases 4 residues before the CDR3 finishes, and the germline J gene fills in the end. The J gene is TRBJ2-3, the V gene TRBV31; D possibly uses TRBD1 or TRBD2 (5 bases each). Germline CDR1 is GKSSPN and CDR2 is SITVG. V lost 0 bases to trimming and J lost 0 bases, with 10 bases between them. CDR3 length: 15 residues. CDR3 DNA, as far as it was read: TGTGCCTGGAGTCTGGGGGTCCTTAGTGCAGAA. Translated: CAWSLGVLSAE. The CDR3, in full, reads CAWSLGVLSAETLYF.

This clone was seen a few times. Gene labels here are mouse ones. The missing CDR3 end, 4 residues past where the read stops, is filled in from the germline J gene. V is TRBV13-3 and J is TRBJ2-2; TRBD2 matches 8 bases. Looked up from germline, CDR1 is NNHDY and CDR2 is SYVADS. The J segment lost 3 bases and the V segment lost 0 bases, leaving 7 bases of the junction unmatched. This CDR3 spans 17 amino acids. The CDR3 reads CASSDARGGADTGQLYF. The part of the CDR3 DNA that was read is TGTGCCAGCAGTGATGCGAGGGGGGGCGCGGACACCGGG.

This clone has only a few counts. The gene symbols are mouse symbols. The read is 4 residues too short to cover the CDR3 end, so that end is filled in from the germline J gene. The chain couples TRBV1 to TRBJ1-1; 10 bases are shared with TRBD1. Per germline, CDR1 NSQYPW and CDR2 LRSPGD (reference sequence). This CDR3 region has 14 residues. The CDR3 loop is CTCSAGTGVPEVFF. Incomplete CDR3 DNA: TGCACCTGCAGTGCCGGGACAGGGGTCCCA.

This clone was observed a few times. Each gene name is a mouse one. Coverage ceases 4 residues before the CDR3 finishes, and the germline J gene fills in the end. V gene TRBV13-3 combines with J gene TRBJ2-4, with D perhaps matching TRBD2 (6 bases). V lost 0 bases, J lost 0 bases, and 11 bases lay in between. This CDR3 is built from 16 residues. The V gene's germline CDR1 is NNHDY and CDR2 SYVADS. The covered CDR3 bases are TGTGCCAGCAGTGATGGGCTGGGGAGGAGTCAAAAC. This gives the protein CASSDGLGRSQN. The full CDR3 reads CASSDGLGRSQNTLYF.

This clone occurred many times. The germline and genes are mouse ones. The CDR3 extends 4 residues past the end of the read, so its final part is completed from the germline J gene. The chain links TRBV17 to TRBJ2-2; D is possibly TRBD2 (6 bases). The germline gives CDR1 MNHDT, CDR2 YYDKIL. CDR3 length: 14 residues. Trimming removed 8 bases at V and 2 bases at J, with 12 bases between. This CDR3 is CASRGDENTGQLYF. Partial CDR3 DNA: TGTGCTAGCCGGGGGGACGAGAACACCGGG.

For this clone: Gene names follow the mouse nomenclature. With the read ending 3 residues before the CDR3 end, the germline J gene is used to fill in that end. The rearrangement links TRBV13-3 to TRBJ1-6, with D perhaps matching TRBD1 (6 bases). TRBJ1-6 is treated as an ORF (open reading frame) with a function not yet certain. This CDR3 is built from 14 residues. In germline, CDR1 is NNHDY, CDR2 SYVADS. Trimming took 4 bases from V and 7 from J, leaving 12 bases between them. The CDR3 is CASSPGAGNSPLYF. CDR3 bases read: TGTGCCAGCAGTCCAGGGGCCGGGAATTCGCCC.

A note on this clone: These gene names are mouse names. From the germline J gene comes the end of the CDR3, since the read stops 4 residues before it. The chain links TRBV13-3 to TRBJ1-1; D perhaps matches TRBD1 (5 bases). The CDR3 totals 14 residues. The germline V and J ends were trimmed by 5 bases and 0 bases, with 11 bases remaining between them. The germline CDR1 and CDR2 sequences are NNHDY and SYVADS. CDR3 DNA, as far as it was read: TGTGCCAGCAGAACCGGGACTCCAAACACA. Residues: CASRTGTPNT. The whole CDR3 reads CASRTGTPNTEVFF.

This clone has just a few counts. The gene names given are mouse names. CDR3 DNA (partial): TGTGCCAGCGGGACAGACAGGGGTGAGGGCCAAGAC. This sequence encodes CASGTDRGEGQD. The entire CDR3 reads CASGTDRGEGQDTQYF. The genes are TRBV13-2 and TRBJ2-5; 8 nucleotides line up with TRBD1. The read finishes 4 residues shy of the CDR3 end, and the germline J gene is used to complete it. Germline lookup yields CDR1 NNHNN and CDR2 SYGAGS (reference sequence). The CDR3 has 16 residues. Trimming at V came to 5 bases and at J to 2 bases, leaving 10 bases not matched to a gene.

This clone turned up a few times. Mouse germline and gene names are used. The sequenced fragment ends 4 residues before the CDR3 boundary, so the rest is inferred from the germline J gene. The same CDR3 arises from other DNA sequences in this sample as well. V usage is TRBV1 and J usage is TRBJ2-5; 7 positions match TRBD2. The V segment lost 1 base and the J segment 3 bases; nucleotides outside the gene matches: 1. This CDR3 comprises 14 residues. Germline CDR1 is NSQYPW and CDR2 is LRSPGD (reference sequence). The chain's CDR3 is CTCSAAGGQDTQYF. CDR3 DNA (partial): TGCACCTGCAGTGCAGCTGGGGGTCAAGAC. Full variable domain (remainder filled in from reference TRBV1 and TRBJ2-5): VTLLEQNPRWRLVPRGQAVNLRCILKNSQYPWMSWYQQDLQKQLQWLFTLRSPGDKEVKSLPGADYLATRVTDTELRLQVANMSQGRTLYCTCSAAGGQDTQYFGPGTRLLVL.

This clone was recorded a few times. The gene symbols are mouse symbols. The CDR3 DNA, read in part, is TGTGCTAGCAGTAGGGGACAGGAAAGCTCCTAT. This translates into CASSRGQESSY. The CDR3 as a whole reads CASSRGQESSYEQYF. The chain has TRBV17 and TRBJ2-7; 8 bases fit TRBD1. The CDR3 extends 4 residues past the end of the read, so its final part is completed from the germline J gene. The CDR3 extends over 15 amino acids. J lost 0 bases, V lost 3 bases, and 4 bases had no gene match. Germline values: CDR1 MNHDT, CDR2 YYDKIL.

This clone turned up a few times. Gene names and germline match the mouse. The read falls 4 residues short of the CDR3 end, and the missing part is taken from the germline J gene. The same CDR3 arises from other DNA sequences in this sample as well. The chain recombines TRBV19 with TRBJ2-4; perhaps TRBD2 as D (6 bases). CDR1 and CDR2 (germline): FNHDT, SITEND (reference sequence). The CDR3 contains 13 residues. Trimming took 5 bases from V and 0 from J, leaving 7 bases between them. The CDR3 bases that were read are TGTGCCAGCAGCCTGGGGAGTCAAAAC. Translated, it gives CASSLGSQN. The CDR3 as a whole reads CASSLGSQNTLYF. Full variable domain (remainder filled in from reference TRBV19 and TRBJ2-4): GGIITQTPKFLIGQEGQKLTLKCQQNFNHDTMYWYRQDSGKGLRLIYYSITENDLQKGDLSEGYDASREKKSSFSLTVTSAQKNEMAVFLCASSLGSQNTLYFGAGTRLSVL.

Only a few counts were recorded for this clone. Genes and germline come from the mouse. The CDR3 loop reads CASSMKGARSDYTF. CDR3 DNA (partial): TGTGCCAGCAGTATGAAGGGGGCGAGGTCC. The J gene is TRBJ1-2, the V gene TRBV19, with 7 nucleotides matching TRBD1. The read halts 4 residues ahead of the CDR3 end, with the missing end drawn from the germline J gene. The germline CDR1 and CDR2 sequences are FNHDT and SITEND (reference sequence). The CDR3 consists of 14 residues. Filled out from reference TRBV19 and TRBJ1-2, the complete variable domain reads GGIITQTPKFLIGQEGQKLTLKCQQNFNHDTMYWYRQDSGKGLRLIYYSITENDLQKGDLSEGYDASREKKSSFSLTVTSAQKNEMAVFLCASSMKGARSDYTFGSGTRLLVI.

As to this clone: Just one base apart from a much larger clone, this may be a read error. Gene labels here are mouse ones. The CDR3 end falls 4 residues outside the read, so it is completed with the germline J gene. At the DNA level, this CDR3 is encoded by other sequences in the same sample as well. The J gene is TRBJ2-1, the V gene TRBV19; TRBD1 agrees at 9 bases. V lost 4 bases to trimming and J lost 1 base; unmatched junction nucleotides: 0. Per the germline V gene, CDR1 is FNHDT and CDR2 is SITEND (reference sequence). The CDR3 contains 14 residues. CDR3 DNA (partial): TGTGCCAGCAGTGGGACAGGGAACTATGCT. Amino acids: CASSGTGNYA. The complete CDR3 protein is CASSGTGNYAEQFF.

A few counts support this clone. Mouse names are used for the genes. The read stops 4 residues short of the end of the CDR3; the missing end is completed from the germline J gene. The chain uses TRBV5 and TRBJ2-5; 9 nucleotides agree with TRBD2. This CDR3 region has 15 residues. Germline loops: CDR1 LGHNA, CDR2 YNLKQL (reference sequence). CDR3 sequence: CASSQDHWGEDTQYF. Partial CDR3 DNA: TGTGCCAGCAGCCAAGATCACTGGGGGGAAGAC.

Comment on this clone: Gene names follow the mouse nomenclature. The CDR3 is cut off 3 residues early in the read; its end comes from the germline J gene. The sample has other DNA sequences that encode this CDR3 too. The V gene is TRBV13-3, the J gene TRBJ1-6, with a weak D call TRBD1 (5 bases). TRBJ1-6 is an ORF; its function is uncertain. The CDR3 contains 14 residues. Trimming took off 1 base at V and 7 bases at J, with 9 bases between the two ends. Germline V CDR1 and CDR2: NNHDY, SYVADS. CDR3 DNA, as far as it was read: TGTGCCAGCAGTGATCAGGGTGGGAATTCGCCC. Amino acid sequence: CASSDQGGNSP. The whole CDR3 sequence is CASSDQGGNSPLYF.

This clone appeared a few times. Germline and genes: mouse. The read ends 4 residues shy of where the CDR3 ends; the end is completed using the germline J gene. The V and J genes are TRBV12-2 and TRBJ2-1; 12 bases match TRBD2. Germline CDR1 is SGHLS and CDR2 is HYDKME. This CDR3 spans 17 amino acids. The V and J ends lost 3 bases and 1 base, in that order; junction bases with no gene match: 6. Incomplete CDR3 DNA: TGTGCCAGCTCTTTACGGACTGGGGGGGGCAACTATGCT. Protein: CASSLRTGGGNYA. The entire CDR3 sequence reads CASSLRTGGGNYAEQFF. Variable domain in full (rest from reference TRBV12-2 and TRBJ2-1): NSGVVQSPRYIIKGKGERSILKCIPISGHLSVAWYQQTQGQELKFFIQHYDKMERDKGNLPSRFSVQQFDDYHSEMNMSALELEDSAVYFCASSLRTGGGNYAEQFFGPGTRLTVL.